The 29 T cell receptor beta chains below come from one sample, sequenced in a study of monozygotic twins with cystic fibrosis. Clones were sequenced by immunoSEQ multiplex PCR, and TCRdb holds only the in-frame ones, with some missing. The table records 15,000 to 25,000 clones, about 89% of them present only once. The material sequenced was blood. The source is a girl aged 2 to 10 with cystic fibrosis.

V gene TRBV13 combines with J gene TRBJ1-2; tentatively, D is TRBD1 (6 bases). This CDR3 region has 13 residues. Germline V lookup: CDR1 PRHDT, CDR2 FYEKMQ (reference sequence). V dropped 1 base and J dropped 8 bases, with 11 bases sitting between them. Written as DNA, the CDR3 is TGTGCCAGCAGCTTAGTGGCAGGGGAGGGCTACACCTTC. It is translated as CASSLVAGEGYTF.

The chain has TRBV7-2 and TRBJ1-5, with D uncertain. This CDR3 comprises 15 residues. Germline V CDR1 and CDR2: SGHTA, FQGNSA. The germline V and J ends were trimmed by 2 bases and 4 bases, with 12 bases remaining between them. CDR3 bases: TGTGCCAGCAGCTTAACTGGCAGCAGTAATCAGCCCCAGCATTTT. Residues: CASSLTGSSNQPQHF.

The chain uses TRBV27 and TRBJ1-5; 8 bases line up with TRBD1. The CDR3 covers 12 residues. Trimming cost V 9 bases and J 7 bases; bases outside gene matches: 5. CDR1 MNHEY and CDR2 SMNVEV come from the germline V gene (reference sequence). As DNA, the CDR3 is TGTGCCAGTCGACAGGGGCACCAGCCCCAGCATTTT. Protein: CASRQGHQPQHF.

The chain combines TRBV7-2 with TRBJ2-7, with no clear D. Trimming removed 5 bases at V and 3 bases at J, with 5 bases between. The CDR3 is 11 residues long. Germline CDR1 reads SGHTA; CDR2 reads FQGNSA. CDR3 residues: CASSLLYEQYF. CDR3 sequence (DNA): TGTGCCAGCAGCCTACTCTACGAGCAGTACTTC.

The rearrangement joins TRBV7-8 to TRBJ2-2, with 9 positions matching TRBD2. Looked up from germline, CDR1 is SGHVS and CDR2 is FQNEAQ. The CDR3 contains 15 residues. The ends lost 1 base at V and 5 bases at J; junction bases unmatched: 2. Here the CDR3 DNA reads TGTGCCAGCAGCTTAGGGACTAGCGCGACCGGGGAGCTGTTTTTT. It encodes CASSLGTSATGELFF.

V is TRBV11-2 and J is TRBJ1-2, with D unclear. This CDR3 spans 14 amino acids. Germline lookup yields CDR1 SGHAT and CDR2 FQNNGV. V was trimmed by 5 bases and J by 2 bases, leaving 12 bases between them. Written as DNA, the CDR3 is TGTGCCAGCAGCCCTAGTTCCAGGAACTATGGCTACACCTTC. Residues: CASSPSSRNYGYTF.

The chain employs TRBV5-1 and TRBJ1-3, with D unresolved. Per germline, CDR1 SGHRS and CDR2 YFSETQ. Trimming shortened V by 5 bases and J by 0 bases, and 18 bases separated the two germline ends. This CDR3 has 17 residues. The chain's CDR3 is CASSEIGSTDSGNTIYF. Written as DNA, the CDR3 is TGCGCCAGCAGTGAGATAGGGTCAACGGACTCTGGAAACACCATATATTTT.

The CDR3 reads CASSSGRLNTEAFF. CDR3 DNA: TGCGCCAGCAGCTCCGGACGGCTGAACACTGAAGCTTTCTTT. The rearrangement uses TRBV5-1 and TRBJ1-1; no reliable D call. The V end lost 3 bases, the J end lost 0 bases, and 9 bases lay between the germline ends. Germline V gives CDR1 SGHRS, CDR2 YFSETQ. The CDR3 consists of 14 residues.

This clone appeared a few times. The chain carries TRBV6-5 and TRBJ1-1, with 7 nucleotides matching TRBD1. This CDR3 contains 15 residues. Germline lookup yields CDR1 MNHEY and CDR2 SVGAGI. The V segment lost 2 bases and the J segment 0 bases; nucleotides outside the gene matches: 3. The chain's CDR3 is CASSYLGQLNTEAFF. The DNA of the CDR3 is TGTGCCAGCAGTTACCTGGGACAGTTGAACACTGAAGCTTTCTTT.

The V call is TRBV4-2, the J call TRBJ2-1; 8 nucleotides agree with TRBD2. The germline V gene encodes CDR1 LGHNA and CDR2 YNFKEQ. Germline trimming cut 0 bases from V and 5 bases from J; bases unmatched to any gene: 3. The CDR3 length is 15 residues. The CDR3 reads CASSQDGTRDNEQFF. Here the CDR3 DNA reads TGTGCCAGCAGCCAAGACGGGACTAGGGACAATGAGCAGTTCTTC.

This sequence joins TRBV18 and TRBJ2-7, with TRBD1 as a possible D gene (6 bases). The germline V and J ends were trimmed by 3 bases and 3 bases, with 12 bases remaining between them. The length of the CDR3 is 14 residues. Germline-derived CDR1 and CDR2 are KGHSH and LQKENI. This CDR3 is CASSPQGSSYEQYF. The CDR3 DNA follows: TGTGCCAGCTCACCTCAGGGGAGCAGCTACGAGCAGTACTTC.

The chain recombines TRBV7-6 with TRBJ2-3; 8 bases are a match to TRBD2. J gave up 3 bases and V 5 bases, and 10 bases lay outside the gene matches. There are 16 residues in the CDR3. Per germline, CDR1 SGHVS and CDR2 FNYEAQ. CDR3 residues: CASSPLGGGTTDTQYF. CDR3 DNA sequence: TGTGCCAGCAGCCCGTTGGGCGGGGGGACTACAGATACGCAGTATTTT.

The chain employs TRBV6-6 and TRBJ1-1; D unclear. Trimming shortened V by 0 bases and J by 4 bases, and 12 bases separated the two germline ends. In germline, CDR1 is MNHNY, CDR2 SVGAGI (reference sequence). The CDR3 covers 15 residues. CDR3 sequence reads: CASSYSERRGTEAFF. In DNA form, the CDR3 reads TGTGCCAGCAGTTACTCGGAAAGAAGAGGCACTGAAGCTTTCTTT.

The rearrangement links TRBV7-9 to TRBJ2-7; D perhaps matches TRBD2 (5 bases). CDR1 and CDR2 (germline): SEHNR, FQNEAQ (reference sequence). This CDR3 is 13 amino acids long. Trimming took off 5 bases at V and 6 bases at J, with 14 bases between the two ends. In DNA, the CDR3 is TGTGCCAGCAGCCGGGGTGGGCTTCTCGAGCAGTACTTC. This encodes CASSRGGLLEQYF.

The chain employs TRBV7-9 and TRBJ1-2; 8 nucleotides agree with TRBD1. Losses at the gene ends were 5 bases for V and 4 bases for J; bases not matched to a gene: 6. CDR3 length: 14 residues. Germline lookup yields CDR1 SEHNR and CDR2 FQNEAQ (reference sequence). The CDR3 is CASSPDRDPYGYTF. CDR3 nucleotides: TGTGCCAGCAGCCCGGACAGGGACCCCTATGGCTACACCTTC.

V and J are TRBV7-3 and TRBJ1-1, with D uncertain. Per the germline V gene, CDR1 is SGHTA and CDR2 is FQGTGA. The CDR3 runs to 13 residues. V lost 3 bases and J 1 base, leaving 6 bases between the germline ends. Here the CDR3 reads CASSFGPNTEAFF. In nucleotides, the CDR3 is TGTGCCAGCAGCTTTGGGCCGAACACTGAAGCTTTCTTT.

The chain carries TRBV19 and TRBJ1-2, with D possibly TRBD1 on 5 matching bases. Trimming removed 10 bases from V and 2 bases from J, with 11 bases in between. The CDR3 extends over 12 amino acids. Looked up from germline, CDR1 is LNHDA and CDR2 is SQIVND (reference sequence). CDR3 DNA: TGTGCCACCCGCGACAGCAACTATGGCTACACCTTC. It specifies CATRDSNYGYTF.

The CDR3 coding sequence is TGTGCCAGCAGCTTAGATATCGGCAGGGGGCAGTCTAATGAAAAACTGTTTTTT. Translation gives CASSLDIGRGQSNEKLFF. The chain is built from TRBV11-2 and TRBJ1-4; TRBD1 aligns across 8 bases. This CDR3 has 18 amino acids. Germline V gene sequence: CDR1 SGHAT, CDR2 FQNNGV. After removal of 0 bases from V and 3 bases from J, the junction contained 9 bases not matched to a gene.

The CDR3 spells CARGSGTADSGANVLTF. The CDR3 region has the DNA TGTGCCAGGGGTTCCGGGACAGCAGACTCTGGGGCCAACGTCCTGACTTTC. The J gene is TRBJ2-6, the V gene TRBV2; TRBD1 aligns across 7 bases. Germline trimming cut 9 bases from V and 0 bases from J; bases unmatched to any gene: 11. CDR1 and CDR2 (germline): SNHLY, FYNNEI. CDR3 size: 17 residues.

The chain employs TRBV11-3 and TRBJ2-5; unclear D gene. The V end lost 5 bases, the J end lost 4 bases, and 14 bases lay between the germline ends. Germline CDR1 is SGHNT and CDR2 is YENEEA. The CDR3 has 14 amino acids. The CDR3 coding sequence is TGTGCCAGCAGCGCCCCGCATGACTCAGAGACCCAGTACTTC. Its translation is CASSAPHDSETQYF.

CDR3: CASSEGQERGWLYGYTF. The CDR3 DNA reads as TGTGCCAGCAGTGAAGGGCAGGAAAGGGGGTGGCTCTATGGCTACACCTTC. V is TRBV2 and J is TRBJ1-2; D perhaps matches TRBD1 (6 bases). V gave up 1 base and J gave up 4 bases, with 19 bases separating them. Germline V gene sequence: CDR1 SNHLY, CDR2 FYNNEI. The CDR3 consists of 17 residues.

The chain couples TRBV4-1 to TRBJ1-3, with no clear D. The CDR3 length is 16 residues. Trimming left V 2 bases short and J 0 bases short, with 11 bases between. The germline V gene has CDR1 MGHRA and CDR2 YSYEKL. The CDR3 region is CASSQTVYSSGNTIYF. The CDR3 DNA reads as TGCGCCAGCAGCCAAACGGTTTACAGCTCTGGAAACACCATATATTTT.

This sequence joins TRBV5-6 and TRBJ1-1; D gene uncertain. CDR3 length: 15 amino acids. V was trimmed by 0 bases and J by 0 bases, leaving 9 bases between them. CDR1 is SGHDT and CDR2 is YYEEEE in the germline V gene. The chain's CDR3 is CASSLGLNVNTEAFF. In DNA, the CDR3 is TGTGCCAGCAGCTTGGGTCTGAATGTGAACACTGAAGCTTTCTTT.

This clone is a singleton in its sample. This chain joins TRBV4-1 and TRBJ1-1, with D unclear. Germline lookup yields CDR1 MGHRA and CDR2 YSYEKL. CDR3 length: 14 residues. The ends were cut back, 3 bases at V and 9 bases at J, with 17 bases in the middle. CDR3 DNA sequence: TGCGCCAGCAGCCACTCTCTAGAAGGATTCCAAGCTTTCTTT. This gives the protein CASSHSLEGFQAFF.

This sequence joins TRBV19 and TRBJ2-7, with 7 bases that match TRBD1. This CDR3 spans 16 amino acids. J gave up 2 bases and V 0 bases, and 7 bases lay outside the gene matches. Germline lookup yields CDR1 LNHDA and CDR2 SQIVND (reference sequence). The CDR3 DNA reads TGTGCCAGTAGTATAGAGTGGGGACAGAGACCCTACGAGCAGTACTTC. Amino acid sequence: CASSIEWGQRPYEQYF.

The gene calls are TRBV13 and TRBJ1-2; D unclear. The CDR3 is made up of 12 amino acids. CDR1 PRHDT and CDR2 FYEKMQ come from the germline V gene (reference sequence). The V end was cut by 5 bases, the J end by 5 bases, with 9 bases between. Here the CDR3 reads CASSLTVYGYTF. The CDR3 DNA reads as TGTGCCAGCAGCCTCACAGTTTATGGCTACACCTTC.

The chain combines TRBV30 with TRBJ2-7; possibly TRBD2 for D (6 bases). The CDR3 length is 13 residues. Germline values: CDR1 GTSNPN, CDR2 SVGIG (reference sequence). Between the trimmed V and J ends, which lost 0 bases and 6 bases, there was a span of 12 bases. This CDR3 reads CAWSVRGSGEQYF. DNA of the CDR3: TGTGCCTGGAGTGTTCGGGGTAGCGGCGAGCAGTACTTC.

The V and J genes are TRBV9 and TRBJ2-1; D is perhaps TRBD2 (7 bases). The CDR3 is made up of 13 amino acids. V lost 4 bases to trimming and J lost 10 bases, with 15 bases between them. Germline lookup yields CDR1 SGDLS and CDR2 YYNGEE. CDR3 bases: TGTGCCAGCAGCCCCGGGGGGCCAAACGAGCAGTTCTTC. Translation: CASSPGGPNEQFF.

The rearrangement links TRBV7-9 to TRBJ2-5; D may match TRBD1 or TRBD2 (5 bases each). V lost 5 bases and J 2 bases, leaving 15 bases between the germline ends. This CDR3 is 15 amino acids long. Looked up from germline, CDR1 is SEHNR and CDR2 is FQNEAQ (reference sequence). The CDR3 nucleotides are TGTGCCAGCAGCCAGACTTTGGGGGAACAAGAGACCCAGTACTTC. Translated: CASSQTLGEQETQYF.